This is a list of T cell receptor beta chains from one sample in a study of T cell responses to AZD1222 COVID-19 vaccine. Clones were sequenced by immunoSEQ multiplex PCR, and TCRdb holds only the in-frame ones, with some missing. The sample lists about 120,000 clones, 88% seen once, with over 3% in the top ten. The sequences come from peripheral blood, collected on day 0 of AZD1222 vaccination. The source is an adult in good health. Each CDR3 is given with its conserved first and last residue. Expanded clones get a size class; other rows say once, few or many, or leave the size out.

>TRBV2|.
CASSGPRGLNTEAFF
>TRBV11-2|.
CASSFKGETQYF
>TRBV9|.
CASSVGVTPNYGYTF
>TRBV2|.
CASSAFLNTEAFF
>TRBV2|.
CASSTDRTNTEAFF
>TRBV6-5|.
CASSQTGRGYTF
>TRBV2|.
CASSDRGRGVTGELFF
>TRBV3-1/TRBV3-2|.
CASSQPQRGNTEAFF
>TRBV20-1|.
CSASSGTGNTIYF
>TRBV5-5|.
CASSLDTNTGELFF
>TRBV18|.
CASSPPSGRQTQYF
>TRBV19|.
CASREGGDTEAFF
>TRBV19|.
CASHQHSEGLNTEAFF
>TRBV7-8|.
CASSLDGTGGWNEQFF
>TRBV19|.
CASSMGQGASNSPLHF
>TRBV2|.
CASSPSSGGANTQYF
>TRBV14|.
CASSQLAQETQYF
>TRBV10-3|.
CAISEKAGGQYF
>TRBV12-3/TRBV12-4|.
CASGNSGMRGYTF
>TRBV29-1|few
CSVEDLTGGDYGYTF
>TRBV7-9|.
CASSLEGAANEQFF
>TRBV9|.
CASSTTHRVYGYTF
>TRBV6-2/TRBV6-3|many
CASSYPAGEEAFF
>TRBV7-3|many
CASSLNGNTEAFF
>TRBV11-2|.
CASSLINWAGNSYEQYF
>TRBV4-2|.
CASSHLGEGYRDNQPQHF
>TRBV28|.
CASSLRGSANIQYF
>TRBV3-1/TRBV3-2|.
CASSLRLARDYEQYF
>TRBV2|.
CASSSGGGDTQYF
>TRBV11-2|few
CASSLDFRGRTEAFF
>TRBV10-3|.
CAIGGPSTDTQYF
>TRBV20-1|.
CSASGRGHGNQPQHF
>TRBV11-2|.
CASSFKAGIYNEQFF
>TRBV7-2|.
CASSLVRTGHLNEQFF
>TRBV18|.
CASSSLPRDRRAFF
>TRBV2|.
CASATPRGDEAFF
>TRBV19|.
CASERGTEAFF
>TRBV18|.
CASSPLGPEAFF
>TRBV2|.
CASSEGLLGSYTF
>TRBV15|.
CATSREGSLKETQYF
>TRBV12-3/TRBV12-4|.
CASSAGAQYF
>TRBV6-4|few
CASSAGSTDTQYF
>TRBV7-7|medium-sized
CASSLDGTSGPYSYEQYF
>TRBV3-1/TRBV3-2|.
CASSQVRGGTQETQYF
>TRBV6-2/TRBV6-3|.
CASSYSGFSGGELFF
>TRBV6-2/TRBV6-3|.
CASSYSRGAIETQYF
>TRBV2|.
CASTVMLTIGTQYF